This T cell receptor (beta chain) was profiled in a study of blood T cell repertoires in COVID-19. Here immunoSEQ multiplex PCR was the method, and the copy in TCRdb shows in-frame clones only, minus some. This table has fewer than 70,000 clones, roughly 80% appearing once. The germline gives CDR1 KGHSH, CDR2 LQKENI. The V end lost 3 bases, the J end lost 4 bases, and 12 bases lay between the germline ends. This CDR3 has 15 amino acids. The sequenced sample was peripheral blood. The rearrangement joins TRBV18 to TRBJ2-2; TRBD2 might be the D (6 bases). The sequence was collected from a woman aged 80 or over with acute or convalescent COVID-19. The CDR3 DNA sequence: TGTGCCAGCTCACCGGGGGGATCGGGCACCGGGGAGCTGTTTTTT. Translation gives CASSPGGSGTGELFF.